These 27 T cell receptor beta chains came from one sample sequenced in a study of T-cell reconstitution after alpha-beta-depleted transplantation in children. Preparing the TCRbeta library involved the use of unique molecular identifiers. TCRdb re-analysed the PCR reads in MiXCR, keeping a single row per CDR3 protein. The table has around 500,000 distinct CDR3 sequences, about an eighth seen once. Sequences were derived from PBMCs from the stem cell graft donor, sampled from the stem cell graft. The source is a human donor who donated a stem cell graft to a child with combined immunodeficiency.

At least ten counts were recorded for this clonotype. The CDR3 DNA follows: TGCAGTGTCCCGTCGGGGTCCACTCAGTACTTC. Protein: CSVPSGSTQYF. The chain recombines TRBV20-1 with TRBJ2-7; D might be TRBD2 (5 bases). Trimming shortened V by 7 bases and J by 10 bases, and 17 bases separated the two germline ends. CDR3 length: 11 amino acids. Germline V gene data show CDR1 as DFQATT and CDR2 as SNEGSKA (reference sequence).

This clonotype came up a few times. This chain uses TRBV24-1 with TRBJ2-7; TRBD1 matches at 8 bases. The CDR3 sequence is 16 residues long. V dropped 3 bases and J dropped 4; count of bases not matched to a gene: 10. The germline V gene encodes CDR1 KGHDR and CDR2 SFDVKD. The CDR3 nucleotides read TGTGCCACCAGTGATCCTTCCCCAGGGGGCTCGTACGAGCAGTACTTC. Residues: CATSDPSPGGSYEQYF.

A remark on this clonotype: Relative to the germline gene, one junction end is altered; a read error may explain this. This chain joins TRBV20-1 and TRBJ2-7, with 7 bases that match TRBD1. CDR3 length equals 14 residues. The germline CDR1 and CDR2 sequences are DFQATT and SNEGSKA (reference sequence). CDR3 coding DNA: TGCAGTGCTAGAGGACGGGACAGTTTCTACGGGCAGTACTTC. This gives the protein CSARGRDSFYGQYF.

This clonotype occurred many times. The V and J genes are TRBV12-3 or TRBV12-4 and TRBJ1-1, with TRBD1 as a possible D gene (6 bases). The V gene lost 6 bases and the J gene lost 3 bases, with 17 bases spanning the gap. This CDR3 is 15 amino acids long. CDR3 sequence (DNA): TGTGCCAGCAGGCCAGTTAGCGGGGGCTACACTGAAGCTTTCTTT. This encodes CASRPVSGGYTEAFF.

This clonotype showed up just a few times. The chain has TRBV7-7 and TRBJ2-1; 8 positions agree with TRBD2. The CDR3 is made up of 15 amino acids. V shed 0 bases, J shed 4 bases, and the junction held 2 bases outside the gene matches. CDR1 is SSHAT and CDR2 is FNYEAQ in the germline V gene (reference sequence). CDR3 bases: TGTGCCAGCAGCTTAGCCGGCGGGAGGTACAATGAGCAGTTCTTC. Translated, it gives CASSLAGGRYNEQFF.

The V and J genes are TRBV4-3 and TRBJ2-7, with D unclear. Germline CDR1 and CDR2: LGHNA and YSLEER. The CDR3 sequence is 16 residues long. V was cut by 3 bases and J by 0 bases, with 15 bases left in between. The CDR3 region has the DNA TGCGCCAGCAGCCAGTCAGCTTTCAGCCTCTCCTACGAGCAGTACTTC. Translated: CASSQSAFSLSYEQYF.

This clonotype has ten or more counts. This chain joins TRBV28 and TRBJ1-5; a weak D match, TRBD1 (6 bases). This CDR3 is 14 amino acids long. Trimming took 2 bases from V and 6 from J, leaving 11 bases between them. Germline lookup yields CDR1 MDHEN and CDR2 SYDVKM. CDR3: CASSLGFRGQPQHF. CDR3 bases: TGTGCCAGCAGTTTAGGGTTCAGGGGTCAGCCCCAGCATTTT.

With regard to this clonotype: A much larger clone differs by one base, so this may be a read error. The rearrangement uses TRBV9 and TRBJ2-1; 8 nucleotides align to TRBD2. The CDR3 has 13 residues. Germline values: CDR1 SGDLS, CDR2 YYNGEE. CDR3 sequence (DNA): TGTGCCAGCAGCGTGAGCGGGGGCAATAAGCAGTTCTTC. The encoded protein is CASSVSGGNKQFF.

In its sample, this clonotype was seen a few times. The chain uses TRBV20-1 and TRBJ2-3, with no clear D. There are 11 residues in the CDR3. The germline V gene has CDR1 DFQATT and CDR2 SNEGSKA (reference sequence). Between the trimmed V and J ends, which lost 1 base and 5 bases, there was a span of 4 bases. The CDR3 loop reads CSARGGDTQYF. DNA of the CDR3: TGCAGTGCTAGAGGAGGAGATACGCAGTATTTT.

This clonotype was detected a few times. V is TRBV12-3 or TRBV12-4 and J is TRBJ2-4; TRBD1 aligns across 8 bases. Germline trimming cut 6 bases from V and 1 base from J; bases unmatched to any gene: 5. This CDR3 has 15 amino acids. For the CDR3, the DNA is TGTGCCAGCAGCCCCCGGACAGGGGCCAAAAACATTCAGTACTTC. Amino acids: CASSPRTGAKNIQYF.

This chain joins TRBV7-9 and TRBJ2-5; a weak D match, TRBD1 (5 bases). Trimming pared 5 bases from V and 7 bases from J, leaving 20 bases between. CDR3 size: 15 residues. Per the germline V gene, CDR1 is SEHNR and CDR2 is FQNEAQ (reference sequence). CDR3 protein: CASSVNKGPPWTQYF. CDR3 coding DNA: TGTGCCAGCAGCGTTAACAAGGGGCCTCCGTGGACCCAGTACTTC.

The chain recombines TRBV5-1 with TRBJ2-5; D not certain. The CDR3 length is 14 residues. V lost 4 bases to trimming and J lost 2 bases, with 12 bases between them. Germline lookup yields CDR1 SGHRS and CDR2 YFSETQ. The CDR3 region is CASSPWAPQETQYF. The CDR3, as DNA: TGCGCCAGCAGCCCATGGGCCCCACAAGAGACCCAGTACTTC.

This rearrangement joins TRBV12-3 or TRBV12-4 to TRBJ2-7, with 9 bases identical to TRBD2. The V segment lost 3 bases and the J segment 7 bases; nucleotides outside the gene matches: 7. CDR3 size: 14 residues. CDR3 amino acids: CASSFASGAEEQYF. In DNA form, the CDR3 reads TGTGCCAGCAGTTTCGCTAGCGGGGCGGAGGAGCAGTACTTC.

The chain links TRBV7-8 to TRBJ2-3; 8 positions match TRBD2. Germline CDR1 is SGHVS and CDR2 is FQNEAQ. This CDR3 region has 14 residues. V trimming: 10 bases; J trimming: 5 bases; junction bases outside the gene matches: 11. The CDR3 DNA follows: TGTGCCATGGGCCCAGCGGGAGCGATAGATACGCAGTATTTT. It is translated as CAMGPAGAIDTQYF.

This chain links TRBV20-1 with TRBJ2-1; TRBD2 aligns across 13 bases. Germline CDR1 reads DFQATT; CDR2 reads SNEGSKA (reference sequence). This CDR3 has 15 amino acids. Losses at the gene ends were 4 bases for V and 7 bases for J; bases not matched to a gene: 7. The CDR3 sequence: CSATPWTSGSNEQFF. CDR3 DNA sequence: TGCAGTGCTACACCTTGGACTAGCGGGAGTAATGAGCAGTTCTTC.

This clonotype was observed a handful of times. CDR3 DNA sequence: TGTGCCAGCAGCCTTGCCGGGACCCCCCAAGATACGCAGTATTTT. Translating gives CASSLAGTPQDTQYF. The gene calls are TRBV9 and TRBJ2-3; D possibly uses TRBD1 or TRBD2 (5 bases each). CDR3 length: 15 residues. Trimming left V 4 bases short and J 5 bases short, with 17 bases between. Per germline, CDR1 SGDLS and CDR2 YYNGEE.

This clonotype was found a few times. This rearrangement joins TRBV30 to TRBJ2-7, with TRBD2 identical over 11 bases. This CDR3 is 17 amino acids long. From germline, CDR1 is GTSNPN and CDR2 SVGIG (reference sequence). V shed 0 bases, J shed 0 bases, and the junction held 7 bases outside the gene matches. Here the CDR3 reads CAWSVGLAGGSSYEQYF. DNA of the CDR3: TGTGCCTGGAGTGTAGGGCTAGCGGGAGGTAGCTCCTACGAGCAGTACTTC.

The chain joins TRBV3-1 to TRBJ2-1; tentative D call: TRBD1 (6 bases). CDR3 length: 15 residues. Trimming removed 2 bases at V and 2 bases at J, with 10 bases between. From germline, CDR1 is LGHDT and CDR2 YNNKEL (reference sequence). CDR3 DNA sequence: TGTGCCAGCAGCCAACAGGGGAGCACCTACAATGAGCAGTTCTTC. This translates into CASSQQGSTYNEQFF.

This clonotype was observed many times. The chain recombines TRBV6-5 with TRBJ2-1, with 12 bases fitting TRBD1. The CDR3 totals 15 residues. Germline-derived CDR1 and CDR2 are MNHEY and SVGAGI. J lost 8 bases, V lost 4 bases, and 6 bases had no gene match. The CDR3 reads CASSLGTGGLDEQFF. CDR3 sequence (DNA): TGTGCCAGCAGTTTAGGGACAGGGGGCTTGGATGAGCAGTTCTTC.

V and J are TRBV7-9 and TRBJ2-3, with D hard to call. Germline assignment: CDR1 SEHNR and CDR2 FQNEAQ (reference sequence). The CDR3 is 15 residues long. V was clipped by 8 bases and J by 2 bases, with 17 bases between them. The CDR3 sequence is CASAAVGGHTDTQYF. DNA of the CDR3: TGTGCCAGCGCCGCCGTTGGCGGCCACACAGATACGCAGTATTTT.

This clonotype showed up just a few times. The rearrangement uses TRBV6-1 and TRBJ1-6; D is unclear. The CDR3 consists of 15 residues. Trimming cost V 1 base and J 4 bases, with 8 bases left between them. The germline CDR1 and CDR2 sequences are MNHNS and SASEGT. DNA for the CDR3: TGTGCCAGCAGTGAAGAAGACGGTTATAATTCACCCCTCCACTTT. Translating gives CASSEEDGYNSPLHF.

The V and J genes are TRBV11-2 and TRBJ1-5; D remains unclear. The CDR3 sequence is 13 residues long. Germline V gene data show CDR1 as SGHAT and CDR2 as FQNNGV. Trimming removed 3 bases at V and 3 bases at J, with 6 bases between. The CDR3 coding sequence is TGTGCCAGCAGCTTCAGAGACAATCAGCCCCAGCATTTT. Translated: CASSFRDNQPQHF.

The table lists this clonotype with a few counts. The chain links TRBV7-2 to TRBJ1-2, with D maybe TRBD1 (6 bases). Trimming stripped 0 bases from V and 5 bases from J, with 13 bases between. Germline V lookup: CDR1 SGHTA, CDR2 FQGNSA. This CDR3 has 15 amino acids. CDR3 nucleotide sequence: TGTGCCAGCAGCTTAGCGGGGGACACTGGGTATGGCTACACCTTC. It is translated as CASSLAGDTGYGYTF. Full variable domain (remainder filled in from reference TRBV7-2 and TRBJ1-2): GAGVSQSPSNKVTEKGKDVELRCDPISGHTALYWYRQSLGQGLEFLIYFQGNSAPDKSGLPSDRFSAERTGGSVSTLTIQRTQQEDSAVYLCASSLAGDTGYGYTFGSGTRLTVV.

The chain joins TRBV11-1 to TRBJ1-4; D gene ambiguous. Germline assignment: CDR1 SGHAT and CDR2 FQDESV (reference sequence). The CDR3 totals 15 residues. V gave up 5 bases and J gave up 8 bases, with 18 bases separating them. As DNA, the CDR3 is TGTGCCAGCAGCGTAACCGACGCCCCTGGGGAAAAACTGTTTTTT. This encodes CASSVTDAPGEKLFF.

The rearrangement joins TRBV27 to TRBJ1-5; a weak D match, TRBD1 (5 bases). Germline assignment: CDR1 MNHEY and CDR2 SMNVEV (reference sequence). V lost 6 bases and J lost 7, with 16 bases in between. CDR3 length: 14 residues. The CDR3 nucleotides are TGTGCCAGCAGCCCGAGGGGAAGCCGACAGCCCCAGCATTTT. Protein sequence: CASSPRGSRQPQHF.

This clonotype was seen a handful of times. The chain carries TRBV5-6 and TRBJ1-2; D is unclear. In germline, CDR1 is SGHDT, CDR2 YYEEEE. V gave up 1 base and J gave up 0 bases, with 10 bases separating them. This CDR3 comprises 15 residues. The CDR3 region has the DNA TGTGCCAGCAGCTTGTTTACAGCGGCTAACTATGGCTACACCTTC. The encoded protein is CASSLFTAANYGYTF.

The CDR3 is CASSQDGGHEKLFF. CDR3 DNA sequence: TGTGCCAGCAGCCAAGACGGGGGACACGAAAAACTGTTTTTT. The rearrangement uses TRBV4-2 and TRBJ1-4, with D tentatively TRBD1 (6 bases). This CDR3 spans 14 amino acids. Per the germline V gene, CDR1 is LGHNA and CDR2 is YNFKEQ. With 0 bases removed from V and 8 bases from J, the gap between germline ends came to 10 bases.